The rows below give T cell receptor beta chains drawn from one sample of a study of neurological immune-mediated disorders. TCRdb re-analysed the 5' RACE reads in MiXCR, keeping a single row per CDR3 protein. Of about 30,000 distinct CDR3 sequences listed, 5.5% to 7% are singletons. Sequencing used CD4+ T cells from blood. These receptors were taken from a woman aged 50 to 65 in good health. The CDR3 runs from the conserved cysteine through the conserved F or W. D genes are given only for firm matches. Clone size is given for some rows only: seen once, a few or many times, or a class if the clone is expanded.

J gene: TRBJ2-7
D gene: TRBD2
clone size: many
V gene: TRBV28
CDR3 DNA: TGTGCCAGCAGTTTCCTAGCGGGAGGACGCTACGAGCAGTACTTC
CDR3 protein: CASSFLAGGRYEQYF

J gene: TRBJ2-7
D gene: .
clone size: many
V gene: TRBV20-1
CDR3 DNA: TGCAGTGCTAGAGAGGTCCACTACGAGCAGTACTTC
CDR3 protein: CSAREVHYEQYF

J gene: TRBJ1-5
D gene: .
clone size: many
V gene: TRBV9
CDR3 DNA: TGTGCCGGGTTGGATGACACAAGACGGAGCAATCAGCCCCAGCATTTT
CDR3 protein: CAGLDDTRRSNQPQHF

J gene: TRBJ2-1
D gene: .
clone size: many
V gene: TRBV6-6
CDR3 DNA: TGTGCCAGCAGTTACGGAGAGGGCACTAAGCAGTTCTTC
CDR3 protein: CASSYGEGTKQFF

J gene: TRBJ2-1
D gene: TRBD1
clone size: many
V gene: TRBV24-1
CDR3 DNA: TGTGCCACCAGTGATCGAACAGGGGGCCGGGAGCAGTTCTTC
CDR3 protein: CATSDRTGGREQFF

J gene: TRBJ1-6
D gene: .
clone size: many
V gene: TRBV20-1
CDR3 DNA: TGCAGTGCTAGAGATCCGACAGGCAACTCACCCCTCCACTTT
CDR3 protein: CSARDPTGNSPLHF

J gene: TRBJ1-4
D gene: .
clone size: many
V gene: TRBV10-3
CDR3 DNA: TGTGCCATCTCTGCCAGCAATGAAAAACTGTTTTTT
CDR3 protein: CAISASNEKLFF

J gene: TRBJ2-5
D gene: .
clone size: many
V gene: TRBV6-1
CDR3 DNA: TGTGCCAGCAGTGAAAATCGGGGAAAGGAGACCCAGTACTTC
CDR3 protein: CASSENRGKETQYF

J gene: TRBJ2-7
D gene: TRBD1
clone size: many
V gene: TRBV20-1
CDR3 DNA: TGCAGTGCTAGTAGGGGGACAGCACTATACGAGCAGTACTTC
CDR3 protein: CSASRGTALYEQYF

J gene: TRBJ2-7
D gene: .
clone size: many
V gene: TRBV28
CDR3 DNA: TGTGCCAGCAGTTTATTATTGATTTCCTACGAGCAGTACTTC
CDR3 protein: CASSLLLISYEQYF

J gene: TRBJ2-7
D gene: TRBD1
clone size: .
V gene: TRBV29-1
CDR3 DNA: TGCAGCGTTGTAGGGACAGAGCCCTACGAGCAGTACTTC
CDR3 protein: CSVVGTEPYEQYF

J gene: TRBJ2-2
D gene: TRBD2
clone size: many
V gene: TRBV3-1
CDR3 DNA: TGTGCCAGCAGCCAAGAGTGGCGGGGGAGGAACGGGGAGCTGTTTTTT
CDR3 protein: CASSQEWRGRNGELFF

J gene: TRBJ1-2
D gene: TRBD1
clone size: many
V gene: TRBV7-2
CDR3 DNA: TGTGCCAGCAGCTCGTCCCATACCCCCCTAAGGGACAGAGCTAACTATGGCTACACCTTC
CDR3 protein: CASSSSHTPLRDRANYGYTF